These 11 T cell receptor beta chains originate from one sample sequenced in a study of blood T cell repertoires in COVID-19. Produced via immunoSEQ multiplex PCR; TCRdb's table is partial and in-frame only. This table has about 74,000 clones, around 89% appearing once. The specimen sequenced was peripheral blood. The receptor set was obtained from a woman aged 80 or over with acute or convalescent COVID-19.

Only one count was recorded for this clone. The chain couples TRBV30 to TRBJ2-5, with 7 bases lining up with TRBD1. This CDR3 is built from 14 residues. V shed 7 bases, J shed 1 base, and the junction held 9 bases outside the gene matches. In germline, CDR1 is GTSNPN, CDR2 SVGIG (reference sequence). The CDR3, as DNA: TGTGCCTCAATCCTCGGGACAGCCCAAGAGACCCAGTACTTC. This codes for CASILGTAQETQYF.

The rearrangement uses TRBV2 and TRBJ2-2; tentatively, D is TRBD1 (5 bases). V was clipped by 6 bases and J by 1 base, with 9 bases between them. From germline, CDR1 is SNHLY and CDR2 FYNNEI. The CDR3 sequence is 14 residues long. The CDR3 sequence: CASRGHLNTGELFF. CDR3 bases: TGTGCCAGCAGAGGACACCTGAACACCGGGGAGCTGTTTTTT.

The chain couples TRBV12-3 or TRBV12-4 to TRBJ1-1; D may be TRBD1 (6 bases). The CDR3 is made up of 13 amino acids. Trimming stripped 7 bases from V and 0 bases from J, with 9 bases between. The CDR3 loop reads CASTRDMNTEAFF. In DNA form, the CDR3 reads TGTGCCAGCACCAGGGACATGAACACTGAAGCTTTCTTT.

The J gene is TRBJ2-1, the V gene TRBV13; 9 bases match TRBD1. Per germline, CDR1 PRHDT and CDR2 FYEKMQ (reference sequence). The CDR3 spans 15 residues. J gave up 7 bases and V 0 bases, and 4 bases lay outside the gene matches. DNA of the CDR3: TGTGCCAGCAGCTTAGGCCTAGGACAGGGGAATGAGCAGTTCTTC. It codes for CASSLGLGQGNEQFF.

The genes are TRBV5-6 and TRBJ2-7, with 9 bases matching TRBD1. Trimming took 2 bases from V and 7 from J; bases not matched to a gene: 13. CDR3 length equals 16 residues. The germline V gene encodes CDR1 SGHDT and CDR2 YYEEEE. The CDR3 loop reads CASSFRQGVDSEEQYF. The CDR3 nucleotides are TGTGCCAGCAGCTTTAGACAGGGGGTCGATTCGGAGGAGCAGTACTTC.

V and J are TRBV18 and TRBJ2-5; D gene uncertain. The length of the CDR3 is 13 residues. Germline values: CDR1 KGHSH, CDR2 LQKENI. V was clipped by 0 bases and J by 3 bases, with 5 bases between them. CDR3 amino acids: CASSPPSEETQYF. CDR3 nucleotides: TGTGCCAGCTCACCACCAAGCGAAGAGACCCAGTACTTC.

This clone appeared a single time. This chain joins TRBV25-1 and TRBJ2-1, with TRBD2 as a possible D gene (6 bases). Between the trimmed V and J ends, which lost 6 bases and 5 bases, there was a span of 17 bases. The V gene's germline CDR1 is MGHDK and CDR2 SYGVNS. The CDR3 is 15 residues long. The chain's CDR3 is CASRPQGWGDNEQFF. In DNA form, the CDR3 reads TGTGCCAGCAGACCGCAGGGATGGGGGGACAATGAGCAGTTCTTC. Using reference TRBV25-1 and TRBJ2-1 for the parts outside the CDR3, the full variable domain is EADIYQTPRYLVIGTGKKITLECSQTMGHDKMYWYQQDPGMELHLIHYSYGVNSTEKGDLSSESTVSRIRTEHFPLTLESARPSHTSQYLCASRPQGWGDNEQFFGPGTRLTVL.

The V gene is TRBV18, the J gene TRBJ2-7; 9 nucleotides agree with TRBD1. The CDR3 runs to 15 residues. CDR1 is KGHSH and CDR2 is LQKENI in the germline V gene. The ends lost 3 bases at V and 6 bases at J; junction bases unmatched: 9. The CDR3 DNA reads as TGTGCCAGCTCACCCTCCTGGGACAGGGAGGGCGAGCAGTACTTC. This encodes CASSPSWDREGEQYF.

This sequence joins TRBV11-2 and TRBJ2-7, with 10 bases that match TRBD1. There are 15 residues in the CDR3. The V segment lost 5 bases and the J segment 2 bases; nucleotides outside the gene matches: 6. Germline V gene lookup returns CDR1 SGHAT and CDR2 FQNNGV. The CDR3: CASSRSGTGAYEQYF. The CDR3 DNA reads TGTGCCAGCAGCCGTTCCGGGACAGGGGCCTACGAGCAGTACTTC.

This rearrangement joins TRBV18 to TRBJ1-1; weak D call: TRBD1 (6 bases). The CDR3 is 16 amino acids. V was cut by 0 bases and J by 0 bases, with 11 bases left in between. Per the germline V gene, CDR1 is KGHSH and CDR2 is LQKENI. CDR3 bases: TGTGCCAGCTCACCACCGGACAGAGGAGTGAACACTGAAGCTTTCTTT. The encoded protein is CASSPPDRGVNTEAFF.

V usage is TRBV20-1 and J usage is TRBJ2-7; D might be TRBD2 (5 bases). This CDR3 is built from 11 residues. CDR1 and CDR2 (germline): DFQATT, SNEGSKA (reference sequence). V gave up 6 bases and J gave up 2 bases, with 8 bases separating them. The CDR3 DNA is TGCAGTGCGGCCGGGACCTACGAGCAGTACTTC. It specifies CSAAGTYEQYF.